This T cell receptor (beta chain) was identified in a study of blood T cell repertoires in COVID-19. Study summary: The cDNA or gDNA used as material had been derived from T cells, B-cell-depleted T cells, or PBMCs.

In the original processing: Amplification of reference gene primers provided the estimated nucleated cell counts. Clones were sequenced by immunoSEQ multiplex PCR, and TCRdb holds only the in-frame ones, with some missing. V, J and clone size are those of that table, while D and trimming were read from the DNA. The sample contains around 100,000 clones, 80% to 95% of which appear only once. The CDR3 spans 14 residues. The germline V gene encodes CDR1 KGHDR and CDR2 SFDVKD. Trimming took off 5 bases at V and 2 bases at J, with 11 bases between the two ends. This TCR came from a woman aged 50 to 60 with COVID-19, enrolled during active disease. Sequenced sample: peripheral blood. The chain joins TRBV24-1 to TRBJ1-2; the D gene is possibly TRBD1 (5 bases). CDR3 in DNA: TGTGCCACCAGTGCCCCGACAGTAAACTATGGCTACACCTTC. Encoded protein: CATSAPTVNYGYTF.